This T cell receptor beta chain appears in the sequencing data of a study of cytotoxic CD8 clonotypes in ibrutinib-treated CLL. Per the germline V gene, CDR1 is SNHLY and CDR2 is FYNNEI. With 1 base removed from V and 7 bases from J, the gap between germline ends came to 7 bases. CDR3 length: 13 residues. This clone occurred a few times. The method was immunoSEQ multiplex PCR; TCRdb's version includes in-frame clones alone and lacks a portion of them. The sample holds under 75,000 clones, roughly 70% seen once. This sample comprised PBMCs, obtained after 12 months of ibrutinib treatment. The rearrangement links TRBV2 to TRBJ2-2; D remains unclear. This TCR derives from a human donor with chronic lymphocytic leukemia. CDR3 sequence (DNA): TGTGCCAGCAGTGAAGAGTGGGACGGGGAGCTGTTTTTT. This codes for CASSEEWDGELFF.